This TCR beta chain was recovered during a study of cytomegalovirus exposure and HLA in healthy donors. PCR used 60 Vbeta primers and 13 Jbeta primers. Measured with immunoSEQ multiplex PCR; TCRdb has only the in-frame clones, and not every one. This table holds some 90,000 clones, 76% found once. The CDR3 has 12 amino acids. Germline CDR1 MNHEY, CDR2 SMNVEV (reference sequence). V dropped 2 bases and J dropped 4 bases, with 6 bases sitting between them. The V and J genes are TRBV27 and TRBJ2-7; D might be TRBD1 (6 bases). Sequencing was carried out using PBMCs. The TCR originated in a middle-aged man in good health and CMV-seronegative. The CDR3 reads CASSLTGYEQYF. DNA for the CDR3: TGTGCCAGCAGTTTAACAGGGTACGAGCAGTACTTC.